The rows below give T cell receptor beta chains drawn from one sample of a study of blood T cell repertoires in COVID-19. The protocol was immunoSEQ multiplex PCR, while the TCRdb copy is restricted to in-frame clones and leaves out a portion. The table includes about 170,000 clones, about 74% detected once. The sequencing sample was made of peripheral blood. These receptor sequences come from a woman of 80 years or more with acute or convalescent COVID-19. CDR3s include the opening cysteine and the closing phenylalanine or tryptophan. D genes are given only for firm matches. Clone size is not always given. Where it is, it says once, few, many or a class for expanded clones.

-,TRBV23-1,TRBJ2-7,-,TGCGCCAGCCTCAGAAAGCGGGTGCATGGAGAGCAGTACTTC,CASLRKRVHGEQYF
-,TRBV18,TRBJ1-1,-,TGTGCCAGCTCACCAATTGAACAGGACGTTGAAGCTTTCTTT,CASSPIEQDVEAFF
-,TRBV24-1,TRBJ2-2,-,TGTGCCACCAGTGCACAGGGTTTCACCGGGGAGCTGTTTTTT,CATSAQGFTGELFF
-,TRBV18,TRBJ2-1,-,TGTGCCAGCTCACCAGGGCTGCACAATGAGCAGTTCTTC,CASSPGLHNEQFF
few,TRBV15,TRBJ1-5,-,TGTGCCACCAGCAGATCAGGGGTTTTCAGTAGCAATCAGCCCCAGCATTTT,CATSRSGVFSSNQPQHF
-,TRBV9,TRBJ2-1,TRBD1,TGTGCCAGCAGCCCCGGCGAGGGGGCTGGCTACAATGAGCAGTTCTTC,CASSPGEGAGYNEQFF
few,TRBV12-3/TRBV12-4,TRBJ2-5,-,TGTGCCAGCAGTGACAGTTCTCAAGAGACCCAGTACTTC,CASSDSSQETQYF
-,TRBV7-9,TRBJ1-4,-,TGTGCCAGCAGATCCCCGGGGGCAACTAATGAAAAACTGTTTTTT,CASRSPGATNEKLFF
-,TRBV11-2,TRBJ1-2,-,TGTGCCAGCAGCTTAGATCTGCACAGGATCCTCTATGGCTACACCTTC,CASSLDLHRILYGYTF
-,TRBV29-1,TRBJ1-3,TRBD1,TGCAGCGTTGAAGTACAGGGGGCAAACACCATATATTTT,CSVEVQGANTIYF
once,TRBV28,TRBJ2-1,-,TGTGCCAGCAGTTTAGAGGGCGGGACCACCCGCTCCTACAATGAGCAGTTCTTC,CASSLEGGTTRSYNEQFF
-,TRBV6-5,TRBJ2-3,-,TGTGCCAGCAGCCAATTCCCGAATCGGGCAGATACGCAGTATTTT,CASSQFPNRADTQYF
once,TRBV11-2,TRBJ2-7,TRBD2,TGTGCCAGCAGCTCAACTAGCGGTTCCTACGAGCAGTACTTC,CASSSTSGSYEQYF
-,TRBV11-2,TRBJ2-3,TRBD2,TGTGCCAGCACCCTGTCCTTGGCGGGAGAAACAGATACGCAGTATTTT,CASTLSLAGETDTQYF
-,TRBV3-1/TRBV3-2,TRBJ2-5,-,TGTGCCAGCAGCCCCCCGTCGGAGACCCAGTACTTC,CASSPPSETQYF
-,TRBV24-1,TRBJ2-3,TRBD2,TGTGCCACCAGCCATGCCACTAGCGGGAGAACAGATACGCAGTATTTT,CATSHATSGRTDTQYF
-,TRBV3-1/TRBV3-2,TRBJ2-7,-,TGTGCCAGCAGCCTGCAGGGCCAGGGCTCCTACGAGCAGTACTTC,CASSLQGQGSYEQYF
-,TRBV13,TRBJ1-6,-,TGTGCCAGCAGCTTCATCTATAATTCACCCCTCCACTTT,CASSFIYNSPLHF
few,TRBV19,TRBJ2-7,TRBD1,TGTGCCAGTATGGGACAGGGAACCTACGAGCAGTACTTC,CASMGQGTYEQYF
-,TRBV28,TRBJ1-4,-,TGTGCCAGCAGCAAGGGGGGGGATGATGAAAAACTGTTTTTT,CASSKGGDDEKLFF
-,TRBV19,TRBJ1-5,-,TGTGCCAGTCAACAGCCGGCAGGGTATCAGCCCCAGCATTTT,CASQQPAGYQPQHF
-,TRBV6-5,TRBJ1-4,-,TGTGCCAGCAGTCAACAGGGACCCGAAAAACTGTTTTTT,CASSQQGPEKLFF